This record covers a single TCR beta chain. Its specificity is unknown. This sample was included in a study of CXCR3-negative and CXCR3-positive naive CD8 T cells. At the level of the study: Sequencing brought in some 130 million TRB reads altogether, and each library got about 1.5 +/- 0.3 million. Overall study findings and caveats: Naive CXCR3-negative cells resembled naive CXCR3-positive cells in TRBV-TRBJ usage; memory cells differed. Expression of CXCR3 was partially reduced after cryopreservation, and fresh PBMCs were used in most assays. Both of the naive subsets showed about the same high diversity, but memory CD8+ cells had much less.

The study made its TRB cDNA libraries by 5' RACE, adding UMI labels. For each CDR3 protein, TCRdb gives one entry from its re-call of the 5' RACE reads, without DNA. This listing includes 100,000 or so distinct CDR3 sequences. The sample comprised naive CXCR3- CD8+ T cells from blood. Subset in this sample: CD45RO-CCR7+CD27+CD95- naive CD8+ T cells lacking CXCR3 (TNR3-). The TCR sequence derives from a human donor in good health. Some clones in this sample may be carry-over from other donors' samples.

The CDR3 here is CASSDSGSYYEQYF. This chain joins TRBV19 and TRBJ2-7; the TRBD2 assignment by TCRdb is unverifiable without DNA. Per germline, CDR1 LNHDA and CDR2 SQIVND (reference sequence). This CDR3 spans 14 amino acids.